The next 22 T cell receptor beta chains were all read from a single sample in a study of T-cell reconstitution after alpha-beta-depleted transplantation in children. Molecular barcoding with unique molecular identifiers was used for the TCRbeta library. TCRdb ran MiXCR on the PCR reads and lists one entry per CDR3 protein. The profile shows almost 500,000 distinct CDR3 sequences, approximately 12% of them singletons. Here the sequenced sample was PBMCs from the stem cell graft donor, taken from the stem cell graft. The origin of the receptors is a human donor who donated a stem cell graft to a child with combined immunodeficiency.

This clonotype turned up a few times. V and J are TRBV15 and TRBJ2-1, with 9 nucleotides matching TRBD2. This CDR3 is built from 17 residues. V trimming: 5 bases; J trimming: 0 bases; junction bases outside the gene matches: 8. Germline values: CDR1 LNHNV, CDR2 YYDKDF (reference sequence). The CDR3 is CATSHRPGLASYNEQFF. DNA of the CDR3: TGTGCCACCAGCCACAGACCGGGACTAGCCTCCTACAATGAGCAGTTCTTC.

This clonotype was seen a few times. The genes are TRBV7-2 and TRBJ2-5; D not resolved. CDR3 length: 13 residues. Trimming cost V 1 base and J 5 bases, with 8 bases left between them. Germline CDR1 is SGHTA and CDR2 is FQGNSA. CDR3 nucleotide sequence: TGTGCCAGCAGCTTAGGCCGGAGTGAGACCCAGTACTTC. It encodes CASSLGRSETQYF.

This clonotype was counted only a few times. The CDR3, as DNA: TGTGCCAGCAGCGCCCTGTCGGGACAGCTTAATGGCTACACCTTC. Amino acid sequence: CASSALSGQLNGYTF. The chain combines TRBV7-9 with TRBJ1-2; 7 bases align to TRBD1. The length of the CDR3 is 15 residues. From germline, CDR1 is SEHNR and CDR2 FQNEAQ (reference sequence). The ends lost 5 bases at V and 6 bases at J; junction bases unmatched: 12. Drawing the rest from reference TRBV7-9 and TRBJ1-2, the complete variable domain is DTGVSQNPRHKITKRGQNVTFRCDPISEHNRLYWYRQTLGQGPEFLTYFQNEAQLEKSRLLSDRFSAERPKGSFSTLEIQRTEQGDSAMYLCASSALSGQLNGYTFGSGTRLTVV.

This clonotype has more than one count but fewer than ten. The chain recombines TRBV4-3 with TRBJ2-2, with D hard to call. The V and J ends lost 0 bases and 4 bases respectively, with 9 bases between them. This CDR3 has 15 residues. Per germline, CDR1 LGHNA and CDR2 YSLEER. The CDR3 is CASSQEMVTTGELFF. Here the CDR3 DNA reads TGCGCCAGCAGCCAAGAGATGGTAACCACCGGGGAGCTGTTTTTT.

Worth noting for this clonotype: A much larger clone lies one base from this, so it may be a read error. The chain combines TRBV4-3 with TRBJ2-7; 7 bases are shared with TRBD1. Germline CDR1 LGHNA, CDR2 YSLEER. The CDR3 runs to 15 residues. The CDR3 region has the DNA TGCGCCAGCAGCCAAGGGGCCTGGGACAGCTACGAGGAGTACTTC. Translation gives CASSQGAWDSYEEYF.

The chain recombines TRBV12-3 or TRBV12-4 with TRBJ2-5; D gene ambiguous. Trimming pared 5 bases from V and 4 bases from J, leaving 11 bases between. The CDR3 is made up of 13 amino acids. CDR3 residues: CASSRKWAETQYF. Here the CDR3 DNA reads TGTGCCAGCAGTCGAAAATGGGCAGAGACCCAGTACTTC.

This clonotype was counted between two and nine times. The chain is built from TRBV4-1 and TRBJ1-4, with D perhaps matching TRBD1 (6 bases). The CDR3 is 13 residues long. Trimming stripped 4 bases from V and 5 bases from J, with 8 bases between. Looked up from germline, CDR1 is MGHRA and CDR2 is YSYEKL. The CDR3 sequence is CASSLQGNEKLFF. As DNA, the CDR3 is TGCGCCAGCAGCCTCCAGGGGAATGAAAAACTGTTTTTT.

This clonotype came up a few times. The chain has TRBV5-1 and TRBJ2-1; 10 bases map to TRBD2. V was pared by 0 bases and J by 2 bases, with 2 bases of the junction left unmatched. Per the germline V gene, CDR1 is SGHRS and CDR2 is YFSETQ. This CDR3 contains 16 residues. As DNA, the CDR3 is TGCGCCAGCAGCTTGGAAGCGGGAGGGCCCTACAATGAGCAGTTCTTC. Translated, it gives CASSLEAGGPYNEQFF.

The chain uses TRBV6-2 or TRBV6-3 and TRBJ2-1; D is possibly TRBD1 or TRBD2 (5 bases each). CDR3 size: 14 residues. The germline V gene has CDR1 MNHEY and CDR2 SVGEGT. V was pared by 4 bases and J by 5 bases, with 12 bases between. The CDR3 DNA is TGTGCCAGCAGTTCCCGGGACGGTGACAATGAGCAGTTCTTC. Its translation is CASSSRDGDNEQFF.

The J gene is TRBJ1-5, the V gene TRBV12-3 or TRBV12-4; D gene ambiguous. The ends were cut back, 3 bases at V and 0 bases at J, with 15 bases in the middle. The CDR3 runs to 17 residues. The CDR3 nucleotides read TGTGCCAGCAGTTTCGACATTGACGCTTATAGCAATCAGCCCCAGCATTTT. Translating it yields CASSFDIDAYSNQPQHF.

The chain joins TRBV7-9 to TRBJ1-6; no clear D gene. Germline V lookup: CDR1 SEHNR, CDR2 FQNEAQ (reference sequence). The CDR3 has 14 residues. Trimming removed 7 bases from V and 8 bases from J, with 15 bases in between. The CDR3 protein is CASTSAREDSPLHF. The DNA for the CDR3 is TGTGCCAGCACCTCGGCCAGAGAGGATTCACCCCTCCACTTT.

At least ten counts were recorded for this clonotype. The chain has TRBV24-1 and TRBJ2-3; TRBD1 aligns across 9 bases. CDR3 length equals 18 residues. CDR1 KGHDR and CDR2 SFDVKD come from the germline V gene. V shed 0 bases and J 7 bases; nucleotides not matched to a gene: 13. For the CDR3, the DNA is TGTGCCACCAGTGATTTGTACTACGGGACAGGGAGAACCCATACGCAGTATTTT. Translating it yields CATSDLYYGTGRTHTQYF.

This clonotype was observed a handful of times. For the CDR3, the DNA is TGTGCCAGCAGCTTAGCGCCAGGGGGGGCCGGGGAGCTGTTTTTT. It encodes CASSLAPGGAGELFF. This chain connects TRBV7-2 to TRBJ2-2, with D possibly being TRBD1 or TRBD2 (7 bases each). Trimming pared 0 bases from V and 6 bases from J, leaving 11 bases between. Germline lookup yields CDR1 SGHTA and CDR2 FQGNSA. The CDR3 sequence is 15 residues long.

As concerns this clonotype: A clone one base away is much larger, so this may be a read error. Likely a read error: the CDR3 ends without its conserved phenylalanine or tryptophan. The V call is TRBV29-1, the J call TRBJ1-1; perhaps TRBD1 as D (6 bases). Germline lookup yields CDR1 SQVTM and CDR2 ANQGSEA. Trimming cost V 6 bases and J 0 bases, with 17 bases left between them. CDR3 length: 15 residues. CDR3: CSVVSGRGLNTEAFC. CDR3 in DNA: TGCAGCGTAGTATCTGGCAGGGGCTTGAACACTGAAGCTTTCTGT.

The chain has TRBV12-3 or TRBV12-4 and TRBJ1-2; 11 bases are shared with TRBD1. The CDR3 runs 16 residues. With 8 bases clipped from V and 2 bases from J, the junction kept 10 bases outside the gene matches. CDR3 protein: CASYQRDRGANYGYTF. In DNA, the CDR3 is TGTGCCAGCTACCAAAGGGACAGGGGGGCCAACTATGGCTACACCTTC.

This chain joins TRBV27 and TRBJ2-3; TRBD1 might be the D (6 bases). Germline assignment: CDR1 MNHEY and CDR2 SMNVEV (reference sequence). Trimming removed 8 bases from V and 0 bases from J, with 18 bases in between. The CDR3 spans 16 residues. CDR3 coding DNA: TGTGCCAGCCGAACCCGGACAGCCCTAAGCACAGATACGCAGTATTTT. It specifies CASRTRTALSTDTQYF.

This clonotype was detected ten times or more. The rearrangement links TRBV4-3 to TRBJ2-7, with 11 bases lining up with TRBD2. The CDR3 extends over 15 amino acids. CDR1 and CDR2 (germline): LGHNA, YSLEER. With 3 bases clipped from V and 4 bases from J, the junction kept 5 bases outside the gene matches. CDR3 sequence: CASSQMWTSGYEQYF. CDR3 coding DNA: TGCGCCAGCAGCCAGATGTGGACTAGCGGGTACGAGCAGTACTTC.

J is TRBJ2-3 and V is TRBV25-1, with D perhaps matching TRBD1 (6 bases). This CDR3 region has 16 residues. V lost 3 bases, J lost 2 bases, and 15 bases lay in between. From germline, CDR1 is MGHDK and CDR2 SYGVNS. CDR3: CASSDRRQENTDTQYF. In nucleotides, the CDR3 is TGTGCCAGCAGTGATAGGAGACAGGAGAACACAGATACGCAGTATTTT.

V and J are TRBV12-3 or TRBV12-4 and TRBJ2-5, with 9 bases identical to TRBD2. The CDR3 is made up of 15 amino acids. V lost 8 bases and J lost 5; bases outside the gene matches: 12. CDR3 coding DNA: TGTGCCAGCCCCTCAGGTAGCGGGAGTCTTGAGACCCAGTACTTC. Its protein product is CASPSGSGSLETQYF.

Many counts were recorded for this clonotype. The chain links TRBV6-5 to TRBJ2-7; 7 bases align to TRBD1. CDR3 length: 14 residues. Losses at the gene ends were 2 bases for V and 0 bases for J; bases not matched to a gene: 1. CDR1 and CDR2 (germline): MNHEY, SVGAGI. The CDR3 DNA reads TGTGCCAGCAGTTACCGGACAGGCTCCTACGAGCAGTACTTC. Translating it yields CASSYRTGSYEQYF.

This clonotype was found a few times. The chain joins TRBV29-1 to TRBJ1-1; TRBD1 is a possible D gene (5 bases). Trimming removed 1 base at V and 4 bases at J, with 13 bases between. CDR3 length equals 14 residues. CDR1 SQVTM and CDR2 ANQGSEA come from the germline V gene. The DNA for the CDR3 is TGCAGCGTTGAAGGGGTGACCCAGGGCACTGAAGCTTTCTTT. As protein: CSVEGVTQGTEAFF.

The chain recombines TRBV15 with TRBJ1-1, with D possibly TRBD1 on 6 matching bases. CDR3 length: 15 amino acids. The germline V gene has CDR1 LNHNV and CDR2 YYDKDF (reference sequence). Trimming pared 1 base from V and 4 bases from J, leaving 13 bases between. CDR3 bases: TGTGCCACCAGCAGAGGGGGGACACTAAGCACTGAAGCTTTCTTT. It is translated as CATSRGGTLSTEAFF.